Below, 24 T cell receptor beta chains from the same sample are listed, as sequenced in a study of T cells in Graves' hyperthyroidism and ophthalmopathy. Using RNA transcripts as the source, TCR beta CDR3 regions were amplified. The primer set for the first-round RT-PCR of the TCR CDR3 was HTBI. In TCRdb, the multiplex PCR reads were re-called with MiXCR into one record per CDR3 protein. The table records roughly 640,000 distinct CDR3 sequences, 16% of them present only once. The sample comprised blood. The receptor set was obtained from a woman between 40 and 50 years old with Graves' ophthalmopathy.

The chain employs TRBV6-1 and TRBJ1-2; no clear D gene. The CDR3 runs 14 residues. Germline CDR1 reads MNHNS; CDR2 reads SASEGT. V shed 7 bases and J shed 0 bases, with 12 bases lying between them. The CDR3 reads CASTPAGSNYGYTF. The CDR3 nucleotides are TGTGCCAGCACCCCGGCAGGTTCTAACTATGGCTACACCTTC.

This clonotype was detected many times. The chain uses TRBV6-1 and TRBJ2-5, with D tentatively TRBD1 (6 bases). The V end was cut by 5 bases, the J end by 4 bases, with 11 bases between. CDR3 length: 13 amino acids. CDR1 is MNHNS and CDR2 is SASEGT in the germline V gene. The CDR3: CASSTGIGETQYF. CDR3 sequence (DNA): TGTGCCAGCAGTACAGGGATAGGAGAGACCCAGTACTTC.

The chain is built from TRBV4-1 and TRBJ1-4, with 11 bases fitting TRBD1. The germline V gene has CDR1 MGHRA and CDR2 YSYEKL. V lost 1 base, J lost 7 bases, and 5 bases stayed unmatched. CDR3 length: 16 amino acids. The CDR3 region is CASSQAAGTGGEKLFF. The CDR3, as DNA: TGCGCCAGCAGCCAAGCGGCCGGGACAGGGGGTGAAAAACTGTTTTTT.

This clonotype was seen at least ten times. The chain uses TRBV2 and TRBJ1-1, with D possibly matching TRBD1 (5 bases). Germline CDR1 SNHLY, CDR2 FYNNEI. V was pared by 2 bases and J by 7 bases, with 11 bases between. This CDR3 is 13 amino acids long. CDR3 sequence (DNA): TGTGCCAGCAGTGAAAAGGGGTTTGGTGAAGCTTTCTTT. Its protein is CASSEKGFGEAFF.

In this sample, this clonotype turned up many times. The chain has TRBV5-1 and TRBJ2-1, with D maybe TRBD2 (5 bases). Trimming pared 0 bases from V and 5 bases from J, leaving 12 bases between. Germline CDR1 and CDR2: SGHRS and YFSETQ. This CDR3 spans 15 amino acids. The DNA of the CDR3 is TGCGCCAGCAGCTTGGCAAGCGGAGGTAACAATGAGCAGTTCTTC. Translation gives CASSLASGGNNEQFF.

This clonotype was recorded many times. The chain is built from TRBV15 and TRBJ2-1; 8 bases are shared with TRBD2. The CDR3 covers 17 residues. The trim removed 0 bases at V and 2 bases at J, leaving 6 bases unmatched. Germline V gives CDR1 LNHNV, CDR2 YYDKDF (reference sequence). CDR3 coding DNA: TGTGCCACCAGCAGAGAACAAGCGGGGGAAACCTACAATGAGCAGTTCTTC. This gives the protein CATSREQAGETYNEQFF.

The CDR3 nucleotides read TGTGCCAGCAGTTCCCCACGGACTAGCGGGGGTTCCTACAATGAGCAGTTCTTC. Residues: CASSSPRTSGGSYNEQFF. J is TRBJ2-1 and V is TRBV27; 13 bases are a match to TRBD2. V trimming: 4 bases; J trimming: 1 base; junction bases outside the gene matches: 7. This CDR3 has 18 residues. Germline-derived CDR1 and CDR2 are MNHEY and SMNVEV (reference sequence).

This clonotype was detected many times. V gene TRBV6-1 combines with J gene TRBJ1-1; maybe TRBD1 (5 bases). The CDR3 is made up of 13 amino acids. Germline V lookup: CDR1 MNHNS, CDR2 SASEGT. Deletions cut 6 bases from V and 2 bases from J, with 10 bases between. The CDR3 DNA reads as TGTGCCAGCAGGAGACAGACCAACACTGAAGCTTTCTTT. Protein: CASRRQTNTEAFF.

V gene TRBV9 combines with J gene TRBJ2-5, with TRBD1 matching over 8 bases. V was pared by 3 bases and J by 5 bases, with 12 bases of the junction left unmatched. The CDR3 runs 16 residues. CDR1 and CDR2 from the germline V gene are SGDLS and YYNGEE. This CDR3 reads CASSARQGSSRETQYF. DNA for the CDR3: TGTGCCAGCAGCGCACGACAGGGGTCCTCCAGGGAGACCCAGTACTTC.

The rearrangement uses TRBV5-8 and TRBJ1-1; D might be TRBD1 (5 bases). The CDR3 has 14 amino acids. Trimming took off 1 base at V and 9 bases at J, with 16 bases between the two ends. Per germline, CDR1 SGHTS and CDR2 YDEGEE. CDR3 in DNA: TGTGCCAGCAGCTTGACCCGGGACTCCCCAAAAGCTTTCTTT. Its protein is CASSLTRDSPKAFF. The variable domain in full, with the rest retrieved from reference TRBV5-8 and TRBJ1-1, is EAGVTQSPTHLIKTRGQQATLRCSPISGHTSVYWYQQALGLGLQFLLWYDEGEERNRGNFPPRFSGRQFPNYSSELNVNALELEDSALYLCASSLTRDSPKAFFGQGTRLTVV.

This chain joins TRBV4-3 and TRBJ2-1; D remains unclear. Trimming stripped 0 bases from V and 4 bases from J, with 4 bases between. The germline V gene encodes CDR1 LGHNA and CDR2 YSLEER. The CDR3 totals 13 residues. Here the CDR3 reads CASSQDPYNEQFF. The DNA of the CDR3 is TGCGCCAGCAGCCAAGACCCGTACAATGAGCAGTTCTTC.

V is TRBV6-1 and J is TRBJ2-7; 8 bases line up with TRBD1. V dropped 7 bases and J dropped 4; count of bases not matched to a gene: 3. Germline V gene data show CDR1 as MNHNS and CDR2 as SASEGT. The CDR3 runs to 12 residues. CDR3 coding DNA: TGTGCCAGCAACCAGGGGGCATACGAGCAGTACTTC. Residues: CASNQGAYEQYF.

This clonotype was observed many times. The chain carries TRBV3-1 and TRBJ2-7; tentative D call: TRBD1 (6 bases). Germline lookup yields CDR1 LGHDT and CDR2 YNNKEL (reference sequence). This CDR3 spans 14 amino acids. The germline V and J ends were trimmed by 1 base and 2 bases, with 9 bases remaining between them. The CDR3 DNA sequence: TGTGCCAGCAGCCAAGGGACAGCCGCCTACGAGCAGTACTTC. Protein product: CASSQGTAAYEQYF.

This clonotype was observed a few times. CDR3 sequence reads: CASSLDLGLAGAKTQYF. The CDR3 DNA is TGCGCCAGCAGCTTGGACCTTGGGCTAGCGGGAGCCAAGACCCAGTACTTC. This sequence joins TRBV5-1 and TRBJ2-5, with TRBD2 matching 10 bases. The ends lost 0 bases at V and 6 bases at J; junction bases unmatched: 11. The CDR3 has 17 amino acids. Germline loops: CDR1 SGHRS, CDR2 YFSETQ.

This clonotype was picked up many times. This chain uses TRBV18 with TRBJ2-3; D possibly corresponds to TRBD1 (5 bases). This CDR3 spans 15 amino acids. Germline values: CDR1 KGHSH, CDR2 LQKENI. Deletions cut 3 bases from V and 1 base from J, with 11 bases between. The CDR3 nucleotides read TGTGCCAGCTCACCTCAGGGCCCTGGCACAGATACGCAGTATTTT. Translation: CASSPQGPGTDTQYF.

This clonotype was found many times. The V and J genes are TRBV13 and TRBJ2-1, with a possible D match to TRBD2 (7 bases). Trimming took off 4 bases at V and 0 bases at J, with 16 bases between the two ends. Per the germline V gene, CDR1 is PRHDT and CDR2 is FYEKMQ (reference sequence). This CDR3 has 17 residues. CDR3 nucleotide sequence: TGTGCCAGCAGCTCTCGGGGGGCCTGGAGCTCCTACAATGAGCAGTTCTTC. Its translation: CASSSRGAWSSYNEQFF.

This chain uses TRBV14 with TRBJ2-7; no clear D gene. With 4 bases removed from V and 1 base from J, the gap between germline ends came to 8 bases. The CDR3 is made up of 13 amino acids. Germline lookup yields CDR1 SGHDN and CDR2 FVKESK. The DNA for the CDR3 is TGTGCCAGCAGCCCCTTTCGTTCCTACGAGCAGTACTTC. Translated: CASSPFRSYEQYF. The full variable domain, rest sourced from reference TRBV14 and TRBJ2-7, is EAGVTQFPSHSVIEKGQTVTLRCDPISGHDNLYWYRRVMGKEIKFLLHFVKESKQDESGMPNNRFLAERTGGTYSTLKVQPAELEDSGVYFCASSPFRSYEQYFGPGTRLTVT.

The rearrangement links TRBV2 to TRBJ2-1; the D gene is possibly TRBD2 (5 bases). V lost 5 bases to trimming and J lost 6 bases, with 8 bases between them. The germline gives CDR1 SNHLY, CDR2 FYNNEI. The CDR3 has 12 residues. The CDR3 DNA is TGTGCCAGCAGTCGGGGTGTCAATGAGCAGTTCTTC. Encoded protein: CASSRGVNEQFF.

The V gene is TRBV12-5, the J gene TRBJ2-7; D is undetermined. Germline lookup yields CDR1 LGHNT and CDR2 FRNRAP. The length of the CDR3 is 14 residues. Deletions cut 0 bases from V and 4 bases from J, with 10 bases between. CDR3 amino acids: CASGLVWGNYEQYF. DNA for the CDR3: TGTGCTAGTGGTTTGGTGTGGGGTAATTACGAGCAGTACTTC.

This sequence joins TRBV20-1 and TRBJ2-1; 9 nucleotides align to TRBD2. Unmatched junction bases numbered 30, after V lost 6 bases and J lost 3 bases. Germline V gene lookup returns CDR1 DFQATT and CDR2 SNEGSKA (reference sequence). The CDR3 covers 22 residues. The CDR3 bases are TGCAGTGCCCCGTTGGCTAGCGGGATCCCGGGGAAAAAAATCAACATCTACAATGAGCAGTTCTTC. This gives the protein CSAPLASGIPGKKINIYNEQFF.

The chain recombines TRBV12-3 or TRBV12-4 with TRBJ1-6, with unresolved D. The length of the CDR3 is 16 residues. V gave up 6 bases and J gave up 0 bases, with 12 bases separating them. The CDR3 DNA sequence: TGTGCCAGCAGCAAACGGGTTTACTCCTATAATTCACCCCTCCACTTT. This encodes CASSKRVYSYNSPLHF.

The genes are TRBV19 and TRBJ1-5, with D unresolved. Germline V gene data show CDR1 as LNHDA and CDR2 as SQIVND (reference sequence). The CDR3 is 13 amino acids. V was trimmed by 3 bases and J by 6 bases, leaving 9 bases between them. The CDR3 coding sequence is TGTGCCAGTAGTATGGCAGTGGGTCAGCCCCAGCATTTT. Translation gives CASSMAVGQPQHF.

Only a few counts were recorded for this clonotype. The chain links TRBV3-1 to TRBJ1-2, with unresolved D. Trimming stripped 0 bases from V and 3 bases from J, with 8 bases between. In germline, CDR1 is LGHDT, CDR2 YNNKEL (reference sequence). CDR3 length: 14 amino acids. The CDR3 sequence is CASSQDASHYGYTF. CDR3 bases: TGTGCCAGCAGCCAAGATGCGTCGCACTATGGCTACACCTTC. Using reference TRBV3-1 and TRBJ1-2 for the parts outside the CDR3, the full variable domain is DTAVSQTPKYLVTQMGNDKSIKCEQNLGHDTMYWYKQDSKKFLKIMFSYNNKELIINETVPNRFSPKSPDKAHLNLHINSLELGDSAVYFCASSQDASHYGYTFGSGTRLTVV.

The gene calls are TRBV19 and TRBJ2-1, with 10 positions matching TRBD2. The CDR3 covers 15 residues. J gave up 3 bases and V 8 bases, and 7 bases lay outside the gene matches. Germline CDR1 and CDR2: LNHDA and SQIVND (reference sequence). The CDR3 here is CASHGLAGVYNEQFF. The CDR3 DNA follows: TGTGCCAGTCACGGTCTAGCGGGAGTCTACAATGAGCAGTTCTTC.